These 23 T cell receptor beta chains came from one sample sequenced in a study of blood T cell repertoires in COVID-19. Assay: immunoSEQ multiplex PCR; the TCRdb copy retains only in-frame clones and omits some. The sample has under 150,000 clones, 84% seen once; the top ten hold roughly 10%. Specimen: peripheral blood. All receptors come from an elderly woman in a cohort sampled during active or convalescent COVID-19.

This clone was counted between two and nine times. The CDR3 coding sequence is TGTGCCAGCAGCTCATTCCGGCTAGCGGGGGTCGAGCAGTACTTC. It is translated as CASSSFRLAGVEQYF. The rearrangement links TRBV5-4 to TRBJ2-7; 10 positions agree with TRBD2. V shed 3 bases, J shed 6 bases, and the junction held 9 bases outside the gene matches. Germline loops: CDR1 SGHNT, CDR2 YYREEE (reference sequence). The CDR3 loop spans 15 amino acids. Complete variable domain (other parts from reference TRBV5-4 and TRBJ2-7): ETGVTQSPTHLIKTRGQQVTLRCSSQSGHNTVSWYQQALGQGPQFIFQYYREEENGRGNFPPRFSGLQFPNYSSELNVNALELDDSALYLCASSSFRLAGVEQYFGPGTRLTVT.

The genes are TRBV6-1 and TRBJ2-7; D is undetermined. V lost 3 bases and J 0 bases, leaving 6 bases between the germline ends. CDR1 and CDR2 (germline): MNHNS, SASEGT. The CDR3 runs to 13 residues. In nucleotides, the CDR3 is TGTGCCAGCAGTGACCCCTTCTCCTACGAGCAGTACGTC. This sequence encodes CASSDPFSYEQYV.

The CDR3 here is CASSLQNRDRLFF. The CDR3 bases are TGTGCCAGCAGCCTTCAAAACCGGGACAGGCTGTTCTTC. The V gene is TRBV9, the J gene TRBJ2-1; 8 bases map to TRBD1. The CDR3 spans 13 residues. V was clipped by 4 bases and J by 15 bases; unmatched bases: 12. The germline gives CDR1 SGDLS, CDR2 YYNGEE. The full variable domain, its missing parts supplied by reference TRBV9 and TRBJ2-1, is DSGVTQTPKHLITATGQRVTLRCSPRSGDLSVYWYQQSLDQGLQFLIQYYNGEERAKGNILERFSAQQFPDLHSELNLSSLELGDSALYFCASSLQNRDRLFFGPGTRLTVL.

The chain employs TRBV7-9 and TRBJ2-5; D is unresolved. The germline gives CDR1 SEHNR, CDR2 FQNEAQ (reference sequence). Trimming took 7 bases from V and 9 from J, leaving 21 bases between them. This CDR3 spans 14 amino acids. This CDR3 is CASTNVGGSLAQYF. DNA of the CDR3: TGTGCCAGCACCAATGTCGGCGGTTCTTTGGCCCAGTACTTC.

The chain combines TRBV2 with TRBJ2-1; 9 bases map to TRBD1. Per the germline V gene, CDR1 is SNHLY and CDR2 is FYNNEI. The V segment lost 6 bases and the J segment 7 bases; nucleotides outside the gene matches: 10. This CDR3 is built from 15 residues. The CDR3 region is CASSETGTGSNEQFF. For the CDR3, the DNA is TGTGCCAGCAGCGAAACCGGGACAGGGTCGAATGAGCAGTTCTTC.

V gene TRBV28 combines with J gene TRBJ1-2; no clear D gene. There are 11 residues in the CDR3. The V end lost 9 bases, the J end lost 4 bases, and 9 bases lay between the germline ends. CDR1 and CDR2 (germline): MDHEN, SYDVKM. The CDR3 loop is CASTSTYGYTF. The CDR3 bases are TGTGCCAGTACATCAACCTATGGCTACACCTTC.

The chain has TRBV2 and TRBJ1-2, with D uncertain. With 6 bases removed from V and 8 bases from J, the gap between germline ends came to 16 bases. The CDR3 covers 13 residues. CDR1 is SNHLY and CDR2 is FYNNEI in the germline V gene. The CDR3 DNA follows: TGTGCCAGCAGCCCAGAGGCGGGTTGGGGCTACACCTTC. It codes for CASSPEAGWGYTF.

The CDR3 here is CASRLQGISPLHF. The CDR3 region has the DNA TGTGCCAGCCGTCTCCAGGGCATTTCACCCCTCCACTTT. The J gene is TRBJ1-6, the V gene TRBV2; possibly TRBD1 for D (5 bases). The germline V and J ends were trimmed by 8 bases and 9 bases, with 14 bases remaining between them. The CDR3 sequence is 13 residues long. The germline gives CDR1 SNHLY, CDR2 FYNNEI.

The CDR3 region is CASSHRQGPSLQETQYF. Here the CDR3 DNA reads TGCGCCAGCAGCCACAGACAGGGACCCAGTCTACAAGAGACCCAGTACTTC. This sequence joins TRBV4-1 and TRBJ2-5; the match to TRBD1 covers 7 bases. V shed 3 bases and J 2 bases; nucleotides not matched to a gene: 12. CDR3 size: 17 residues. Germline CDR1 and CDR2: MGHRA and YSYEKL.

CDR3 DNA sequence: TGTGCCAGCAGCCAAGAAGTCGGGACACCCACAGATACGCAGTATTTT. The encoded protein is CASSQEVGTPTDTQYF. The chain carries TRBV3-1 (or the pseudogene TRBV3-2) and TRBJ2-3; a weak D match, TRBD1 (6 bases). V was trimmed by 0 bases and J by 2 bases, leaving 12 bases between them. The CDR3 has 16 amino acids. Germline V gene data show CDR1 as LGHDT and CDR2 as YNNKEL (reference sequence).

The chain has TRBV24-1 and TRBJ2-5, with 11 bases fitting TRBD2. The V segment lost 4 bases and the J segment 6 bases; nucleotides outside the gene matches: 9. CDR3 length: 16 residues. Germline V lookup: CDR1 KGHDR, CDR2 SFDVKD. This CDR3 is CATSDSLAGGLQTQYF. The DNA of the CDR3 is TGTGCCACCAGTGACTCTCTAGCGGGGGGCCTCCAGACCCAGTACTTC.

The chain links TRBV5-1 to TRBJ2-3; D gene ambiguous. The CDR3 consists of 15 residues. Germline CDR1 SGHRS, CDR2 YFSETQ. Trimming removed 3 bases at V and 0 bases at J, with 11 bases between. The CDR3 loop is CASSSHYPSTDTQYF. The CDR3 nucleotides are TGCGCCAGCAGCTCGCACTATCCTAGCACAGATACGCAGTATTTT.

The CDR3 spells CATSSWTASNQPQHF. CDR3 nucleotide sequence: TGTGCCACCAGCAGTTGGACAGCAAGCAATCAGCCCCAGCATTTT. The chain joins TRBV15 to TRBJ1-5; a possible D gene is TRBD1 (6 bases). V lost 3 bases and J lost 1, with 10 bases in between. The CDR3 extends over 15 amino acids. Germline-derived CDR1 and CDR2 are LNHNV and YYDKDF (reference sequence).

V gene TRBV5-1 combines with J gene TRBJ2-5; possibly TRBD1 for D (6 bases). The CDR3 extends over 14 amino acids. V was cut by 4 bases and J by 1 base, with 11 bases left in between. The germline V gene encodes CDR1 SGHRS and CDR2 YFSETQ. CDR3 bases: TGCGCCAGCAGCCCTGGCAGGGGCCAAGAGACCCAGTACTTC. Translated: CASSPGRGQETQYF. The full variable domain, with the rest looked up from reference TRBV5-1 and TRBJ2-5, is KAGVTQTPRYLIKTRGQQVTLSCSPISGHRSVSWYQQTPGQGLQFLFEYFSETQRNKGNFPGRFSGRQFSNSRSEMNVSTLELGDSALYLCASSPGRGQETQYFGPGTRLLVL.

The rearrangement links TRBV6-5 to TRBJ2-1; 9 positions match TRBD1. The germline CDR1 and CDR2 sequences are MNHEY and SVGAGI. This CDR3 has 15 amino acids. The V segment lost 4 bases and the J segment 2 bases; nucleotides outside the gene matches: 3. CDR3 amino acids: CASSFRQGAYNEQFF. CDR3 nucleotides: TGTGCCAGCAGTTTTCGACAGGGGGCCTACAATGAGCAGTTCTTC.

The CDR3 DNA follows: TGTGCCAGCAGTTTAGCCGGGACTAGGGTACTCACAGATACGCAGTATTTT. Translation: CASSLAGTRVLTDTQYF. This chain connects TRBV28 to TRBJ2-3, with TRBD2 matching 8 bases. CDR1 is MDHEN and CDR2 is SYDVKM in the germline V gene. This CDR3 spans 17 amino acids. V lost 2 bases and J lost 2; bases outside the gene matches: 9.

The J gene is TRBJ1-6, the V gene TRBV9; no definite D call. The CDR3 totals 16 residues. The germline CDR1 and CDR2 sequences are SGDLS and YYNGEE. Trimming cost V 4 bases and J 5 bases, with 16 bases left between them. This chain's CDR3 is CASSPQIDSDNSPLHF. CDR3 bases: TGTGCCAGCAGCCCCCAGATCGACTCGGATAATTCACCCCTCCACTTT.

The chain links TRBV5-1 to TRBJ1-6, with 8 bases identical to TRBD1. Unmatched junction bases numbered 12, after V lost 1 base and J lost 0 bases. From germline, CDR1 is SGHRS and CDR2 YFSETQ. The CDR3 totals 20 residues. In DNA form, the CDR3 reads TGCGCCAGCAGCTTGTTGGGGGGGACAGGCCGCAGCTCCTATAATTCACCCCTCCACTTT. Its translation is CASSLLGGTGRSSYNSPLHF.

This rearrangement joins TRBV28 to TRBJ1-1; TRBD1 might be the D (6 bases). The CDR3 is 15 residues long. Germline CDR1 is MDHEN and CDR2 is SYDVKM. V lost 5 bases and J lost 6, with 19 bases in between. CDR3 sequence (DNA): TGTGCCAGCAGTGCCCCCGGGACACCCCAGCCTGAAGCTTTCTTT. It encodes CASSAPGTPQPEAFF.

This chain connects TRBV6-6 to TRBJ2-2; a possible D gene is TRBD1 (5 bases). The CDR3 is made up of 15 amino acids. The germline CDR1 and CDR2 sequences are MNHNY and SVGAGI (reference sequence). Trimming cost V 6 bases and J 1 base, with 12 bases left between them. The CDR3 loop reads CASRPKTGNTGELFF. The CDR3 region has the DNA TGTGCCAGCAGACCCAAAACAGGGAACACCGGGGAGCTGTTTTTT.

The J gene is TRBJ2-7, the V gene TRBV21-1; the tabulated D call, TRBD1, remains unverified against the DNA. TRBV21-1 is marked as a pseudogene. The CDR3 contains 16 residues. The CDR3 nucleotides are TGTGCCAGCAGCAAAGGGACAGAAGGGGGATTACTCGAGCAGTACGTC. This translates into CASSKGTEGGLLEQYV.

V and J are TRBV5-1 and TRBJ2-5, with a weak D call TRBD2 (7 bases). Per the germline V gene, CDR1 is SGHRS and CDR2 is YFSETQ. The length of the CDR3 is 13 residues. Trimming cost V 5 bases and J 5 bases, with 13 bases left between them. In DNA, the CDR3 is TGCGCCAGCAGTTGGGGGGGCGGCGAGACCCAGTACTTC. As protein: CASSWGGGETQYF.

This rearrangement joins TRBV10-3 to TRBJ2-7; TRBD2 agrees at 13 bases. In germline, CDR1 is ENHRY, CDR2 SYGVKD. This CDR3 region has 18 residues. The trim removed 6 bases at V and 0 bases at J, leaving 11 bases unmatched. The CDR3: CAIRPGQGTSGDSYEQYF. The CDR3 DNA follows: TGTGCCATCAGACCGGGACAAGGGACTAGCGGGGACTCCTACGAGCAGTACTTC.